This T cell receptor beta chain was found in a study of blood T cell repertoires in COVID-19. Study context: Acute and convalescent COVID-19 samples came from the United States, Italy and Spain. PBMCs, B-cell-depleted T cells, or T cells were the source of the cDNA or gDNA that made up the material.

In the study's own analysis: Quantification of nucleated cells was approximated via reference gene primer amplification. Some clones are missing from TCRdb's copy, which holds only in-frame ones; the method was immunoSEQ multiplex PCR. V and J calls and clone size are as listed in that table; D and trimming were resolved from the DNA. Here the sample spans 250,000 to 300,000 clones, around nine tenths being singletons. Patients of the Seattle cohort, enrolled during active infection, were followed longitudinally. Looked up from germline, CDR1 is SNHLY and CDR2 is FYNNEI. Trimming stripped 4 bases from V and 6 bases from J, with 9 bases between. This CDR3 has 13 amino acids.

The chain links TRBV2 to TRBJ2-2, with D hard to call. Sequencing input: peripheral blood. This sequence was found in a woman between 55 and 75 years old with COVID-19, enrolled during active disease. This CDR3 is CASSGSRSGELFF. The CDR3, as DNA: TGTGCCAGCAGTGGGTCTAGGTCCGGGGAGCTGTTTTTT.